This T cell receptor beta chain was sequenced for a study of Tregs in tolerant kidney transplant recipients. Study as a whole: The nonmyeloablative bone marrow transplants came from related graft donors, with transient mixed chimerism.

The assay was immunoSEQ multiplex PCR, and TCRdb's table has in-frame clones only and misses some. This repertoire shows under 95,000 clones, approximately 90% found once; its top ten account for 0.34%. Remarks on this clone: Its antigen remains unidentified.

Findings and caveats of the study: Nucleotide sequences could not be compared across some patients' samples due to primer changes. Expanding Tregs on activated donor B cells appeared to best identify donor-specific TCRbeta clones.

The CDR3 sequence is 13 residues long. The germline V gene has CDR1 LNHDA and CDR2 SQIVND (reference sequence). V was pared by 1 base and J by 2 bases, with 6 bases between. The source is a human donor who received a combined kidney and bone marrow transplant. The starting material was Tregs from blood, obtained before the transplant. This sequence joins TRBV19 and TRBJ2-7; possibly TRBD1 or TRBD2 for D (5 bases each). This chain's CDR3 is CASSIAGPYEQYF. The CDR3 DNA is TGTGCCAGTAGTATAGCGGGACCCTACGAGCAGTACTTC.